The rows below give T cell receptor beta chains drawn from one sample of a study of cytomegalovirus exposure and HLA in healthy donors. TCRdb's table, derived via immunoSEQ multiplex PCR, lists solely in-frame clones and lacks some. The data hold 130,000 to 150,000 clones, with 73% observed a single time. The sequenced material came from PBMCs. The receptors were sampled from a human donor in good health. CDR3s include the opening cysteine and the closing phenylalanine or tryptophan. A D gene is named only where the DNA matches it firmly. Not every row has a clone size; where given, it reads once, few, many or a size class.

abundance	d_gene	v_gene	j_gene	CDR3aa
NA	NA	TRBV19	TRBJ2-1	CASSIDPSYYNEQFF
NA	TRBD1	TRBV4-1	TRBJ1-4	CASSQTGQKNEKLFF
NA	TRBD1	TRBV6-1	TRBJ1-1	CASSEEGQPNTEAFF
NA	TRBD1	TRBV7-8	TRBJ1-3	CASSLVRGESGNTIYF
NA	NA	TRBV2	TRBJ2-3	CASRVAGQYF
few	NA	TRBV9	TRBJ1-1	CASSATTHTEAFF
NA	NA	TRBV7-9	TRBJ1-1	CASSPTGNTEAFF
NA	TRBD1	TRBV5-1	TRBJ1-3	CASSSTGAGNTIYF
NA	NA	TRBV9	TRBJ2-3	CASSVEAAASTDTQYF
NA	NA	TRBV15	TRBJ1-3	CATSRDGGASGNTIYF
few	NA	TRBV5-1	TRBJ2-5	CASSFLGGETQYF
NA	NA	TRBV11-2	TRBJ1-3	CASSLQGSGNTIYF
NA	NA	TRBV5-4	TRBJ2-1	CASSLQAAHNEQFF
NA	TRBD2	TRBV6-4	TRBJ2-1	CASSDGREDHNEQFF
NA	NA	TRBV12-5	TRBJ1-2	CASGFGPEANYGYTF
NA	NA	TRBV5-6	TRBJ2-1	CASSLDTAPYNEQFF
NA	TRBD1	TRBV30	TRBJ1-3	CAWDPGTGGNTIYF
NA	NA	TRBV6-5	TRBJ1-5	CASSPTGAGNQPQHF
NA	TRBD2	TRBV5-4	TRBJ2-5	CASSLRTSGEETQYF
NA	NA	TRBV11-1	TRBJ2-7	CASSFQTGTTYEQYF
NA	TRBD1	TRBV5-1	TRBJ1-6	CASSPNRDRRNSPLHF